This T cell receptor beta chain was observed in a study of T cells in Graves' hyperthyroidism and ophthalmopathy. Study-level information: Peripheral blood specimens were obtained at initial diagnosis, prior to any treatment.

Hyperthyroidism in the patients, aged 18 to 65, was newly diagnosed and under 2 months in duration. Uncontrolled infection, other autoimmune disease, pregnancy and lactation each barred patients from inclusion. In germline, CDR1 is SGHTA, CDR2 FQGNSA. J gave up 3 bases and V 2 bases, and 5 bases lay outside the gene matches. The CDR3 is made up of 16 amino acids. Using RNA transcripts as the source, TCR beta CDR3 regions were amplified. In the first-round RT-PCR of the TCR CDR3, the HTBI primer set was used. TCRdb independently ran MiXCR on the multiplex PCR reads; one entry per CDR3 protein. This repertoire shows about 210,000 distinct CDR3 sequences, roughly 17% found once; its top ten account for 50%.

The source is a man in his fifties or sixties with Graves' hyperthyroidism. The chain recombines TRBV7-2 with TRBJ2-1; 9 bases fit TRBD2. The material sequenced was blood. Written as DNA, the CDR3 is TGTGCCAGCAGCTTAATAGCGGGAGTCGGCTACAATGAGCAGTTCTTC. This sequence encodes CASSLIAGVGYNEQFF.